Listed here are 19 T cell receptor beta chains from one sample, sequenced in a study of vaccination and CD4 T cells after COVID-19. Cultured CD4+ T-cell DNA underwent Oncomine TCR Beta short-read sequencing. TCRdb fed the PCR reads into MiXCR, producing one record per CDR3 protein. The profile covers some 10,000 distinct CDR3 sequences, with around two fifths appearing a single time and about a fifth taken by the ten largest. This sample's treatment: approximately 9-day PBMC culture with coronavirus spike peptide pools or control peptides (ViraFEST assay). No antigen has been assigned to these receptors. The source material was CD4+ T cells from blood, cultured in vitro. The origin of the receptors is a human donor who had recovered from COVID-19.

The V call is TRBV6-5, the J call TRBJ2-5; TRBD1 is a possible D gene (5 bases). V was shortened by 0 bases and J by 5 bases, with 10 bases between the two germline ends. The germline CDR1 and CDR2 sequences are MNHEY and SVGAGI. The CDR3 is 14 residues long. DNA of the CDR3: TGTGCCAGCAGTTACTCGGCAGGGTCCGAGACCCAGTACTTC. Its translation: CASSYSAGSETQYF.

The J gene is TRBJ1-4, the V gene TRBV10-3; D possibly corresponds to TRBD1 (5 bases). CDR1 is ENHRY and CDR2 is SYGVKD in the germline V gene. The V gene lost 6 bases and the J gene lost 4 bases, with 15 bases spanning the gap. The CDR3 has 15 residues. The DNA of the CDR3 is TGTGCCATCAGAAAGACAGACCGGGATAATGAAAAACTGTTTTTT. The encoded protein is CAIRKTDRDNEKLFF.

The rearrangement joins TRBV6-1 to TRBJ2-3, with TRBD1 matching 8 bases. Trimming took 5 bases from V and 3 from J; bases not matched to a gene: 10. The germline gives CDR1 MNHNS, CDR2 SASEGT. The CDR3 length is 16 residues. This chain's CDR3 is CASSQSGGGGTDTQYF. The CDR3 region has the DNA TGTGCCAGCAGTCAATCAGGGGGCGGTGGGACAGATACGCAGTATTTT.

In DNA, the CDR3 is TGTGCCACCTCGGGGGCGGGGGGGGCAGATACGCAGTATTTT. It specifies CATSGAGGADTQYF. This chain links TRBV24-1 with TRBJ2-3; 9 bases line up with TRBD2. V lost 9 bases to trimming and J lost 4 bases; unmatched junction nucleotides: 7. The CDR3 covers 14 residues. Per the germline V gene, CDR1 is KGHDR and CDR2 is SFDVKD.

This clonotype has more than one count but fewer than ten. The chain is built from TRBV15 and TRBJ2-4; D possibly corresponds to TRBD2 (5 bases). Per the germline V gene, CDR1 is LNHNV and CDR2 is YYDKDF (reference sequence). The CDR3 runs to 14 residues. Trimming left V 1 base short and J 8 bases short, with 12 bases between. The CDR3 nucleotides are TGTGCCACCAGCAGAGGACGGGGTAGGGACATTCAGTACTTC. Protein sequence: CATSRGRGRDIQYF.

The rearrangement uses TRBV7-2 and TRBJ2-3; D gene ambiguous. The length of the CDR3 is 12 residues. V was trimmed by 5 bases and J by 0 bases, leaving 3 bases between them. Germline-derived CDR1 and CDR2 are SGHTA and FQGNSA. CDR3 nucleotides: TGTGCCAGCAGCCGAAGCACAGATACGCAGTATTTT. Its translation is CASSRSTDTQYF.

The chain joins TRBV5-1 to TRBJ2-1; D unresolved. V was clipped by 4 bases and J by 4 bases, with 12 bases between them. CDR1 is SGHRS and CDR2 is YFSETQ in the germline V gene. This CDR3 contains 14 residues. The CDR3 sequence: CASSLPATYNEQFF. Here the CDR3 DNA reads TGCGCCAGCAGCCTCCCCGCCACATACAATGAGCAGTTCTTC. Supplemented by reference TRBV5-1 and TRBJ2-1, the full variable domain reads KAGVTQTPRYLIKTRGQQVTLSCSPISGHRSVSWYQQTPGQGLQFLFEYFSETQRNKGNFPGRFSGRQFSNSRSEMNVSTLELGDSALYLCASSLPATYNEQFFGPGTRLTVL.

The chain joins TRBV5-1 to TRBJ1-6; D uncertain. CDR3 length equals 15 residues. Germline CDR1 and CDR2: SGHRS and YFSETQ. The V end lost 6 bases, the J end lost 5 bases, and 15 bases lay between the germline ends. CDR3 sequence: CASTRGRFDNSPLHF. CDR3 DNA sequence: TGCGCCAGCACCCGAGGGAGGTTCGATAATTCACCCCTCCACTTT. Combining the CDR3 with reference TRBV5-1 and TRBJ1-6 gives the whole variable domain KAGVTQTPRYLIKTRGQQVTLSCSPISGHRSVSWYQQTPGQGLQFLFEYFSETQRNKGNFPGRFSGRQFSNSRSEMNVSTLELGDSALYLCASTRGRFDNSPLHFGNGTRLTVT.

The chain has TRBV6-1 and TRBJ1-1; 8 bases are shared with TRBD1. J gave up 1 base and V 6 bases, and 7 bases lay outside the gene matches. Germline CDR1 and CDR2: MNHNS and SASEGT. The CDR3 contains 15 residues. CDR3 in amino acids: CASRIRTGPNTEAFF. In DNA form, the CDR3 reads TGTGCCAGCAGAATTAGGACAGGGCCGAACACTGAAGCTTTCTTT.

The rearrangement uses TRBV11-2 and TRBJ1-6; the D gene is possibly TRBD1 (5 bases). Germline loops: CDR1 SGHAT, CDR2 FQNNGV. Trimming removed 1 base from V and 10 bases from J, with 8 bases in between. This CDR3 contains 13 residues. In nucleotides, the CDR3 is TGTGCCAGCAGCTTAGGCACAGGCTCACCCCTCCACTTT. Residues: CASSLGTGSPLHF.

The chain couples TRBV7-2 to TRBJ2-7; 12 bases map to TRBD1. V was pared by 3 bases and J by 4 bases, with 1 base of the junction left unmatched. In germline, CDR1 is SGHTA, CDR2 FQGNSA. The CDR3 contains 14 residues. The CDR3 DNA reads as TGTGCCAGCAGCTTGGGACAGGGGGCTTACGAGCAGTACTTC. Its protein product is CASSLGQGAYEQYF.

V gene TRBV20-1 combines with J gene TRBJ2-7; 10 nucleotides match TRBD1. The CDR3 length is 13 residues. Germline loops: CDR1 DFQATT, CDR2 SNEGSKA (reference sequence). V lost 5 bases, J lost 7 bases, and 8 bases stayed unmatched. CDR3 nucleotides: TGCAGTGCTCAGGGACAGGGGACGCGAGAGCAGTACTTC. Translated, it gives CSAQGQGTREQYF.

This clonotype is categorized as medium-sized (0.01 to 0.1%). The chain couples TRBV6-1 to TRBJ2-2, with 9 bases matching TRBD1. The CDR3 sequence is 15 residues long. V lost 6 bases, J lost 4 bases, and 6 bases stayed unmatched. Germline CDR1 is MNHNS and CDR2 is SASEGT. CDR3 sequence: CASRPDRGVTGELFF. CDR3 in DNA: TGTGCCAGCAGGCCCGACAGGGGGGTCACCGGGGAGCTGTTTTTT.

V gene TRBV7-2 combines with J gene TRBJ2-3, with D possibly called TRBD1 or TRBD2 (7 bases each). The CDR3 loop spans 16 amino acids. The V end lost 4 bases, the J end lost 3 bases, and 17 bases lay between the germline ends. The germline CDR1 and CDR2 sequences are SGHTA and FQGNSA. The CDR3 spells CASSSPRGGRTDTQYF. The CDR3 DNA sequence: TGTGCCAGCAGCTCCCCCAGGGGGGGGAGGACAGATACGCAGTATTTT.

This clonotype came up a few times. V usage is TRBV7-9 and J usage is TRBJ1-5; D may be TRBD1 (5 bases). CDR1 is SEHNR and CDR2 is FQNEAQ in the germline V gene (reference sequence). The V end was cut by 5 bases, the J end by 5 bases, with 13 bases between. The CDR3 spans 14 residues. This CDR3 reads CASSPDGGDQPQHF. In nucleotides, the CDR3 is TGTGCCAGCAGCCCGGACGGAGGGGATCAGCCCCAGCATTTT.

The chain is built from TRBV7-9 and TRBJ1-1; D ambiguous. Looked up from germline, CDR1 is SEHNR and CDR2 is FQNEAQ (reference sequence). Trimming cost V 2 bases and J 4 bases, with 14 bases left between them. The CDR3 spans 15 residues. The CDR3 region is CASSLWREQSTEAFF. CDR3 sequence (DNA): TGTGCCAGCAGCTTATGGAGGGAGCAGAGCACTGAAGCTTTCTTT. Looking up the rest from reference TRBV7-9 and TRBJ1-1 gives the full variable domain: DTGVSQNPRHKITKRGQNVTFRCDPISEHNRLYWYRQTLGQGPEFLTYFQNEAQLEKSRLLSDRFSAERPKGSFSTLEIQRTEQGDSAMYLCASSLWREQSTEAFFGQGTRLTVV.

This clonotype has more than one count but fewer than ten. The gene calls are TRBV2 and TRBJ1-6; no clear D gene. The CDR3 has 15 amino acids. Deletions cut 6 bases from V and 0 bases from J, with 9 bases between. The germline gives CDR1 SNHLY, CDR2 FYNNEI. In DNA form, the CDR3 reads TGTGCCAGCAGCCCCTTAAGCTCCTATAATTCACCCCTCCACTTT. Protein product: CASSPLSSYNSPLHF.

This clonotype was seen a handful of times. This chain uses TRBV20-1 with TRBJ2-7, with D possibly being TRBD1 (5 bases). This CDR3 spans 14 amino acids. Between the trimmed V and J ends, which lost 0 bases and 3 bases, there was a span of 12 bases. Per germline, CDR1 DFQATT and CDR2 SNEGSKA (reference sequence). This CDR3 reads CSARDRQGFYEQYF. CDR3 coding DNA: TGCAGTGCTAGAGATCGTCAGGGTTTCTACGAGCAGTACTTC.

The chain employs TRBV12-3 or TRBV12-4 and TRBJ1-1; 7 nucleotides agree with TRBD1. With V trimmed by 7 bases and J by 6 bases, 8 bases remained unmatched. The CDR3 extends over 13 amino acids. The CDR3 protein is CASKQGGASEAFF. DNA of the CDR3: TGTGCCAGCAAGCAGGGGGGCGCGTCTGAAGCTTTCTTT.